A selection of T cell receptor beta chains follows, all from one sample in a study of blood T cell repertoires in COVID-19. Using immunoSEQ multiplex PCR, the repertoire was profiled, and TCRdb retains in-frame clones only, with some absent. Of about 55,000 clones listed, 85% are singletons. The sample consisted of peripheral blood. The receptors originated from a human donor in a cohort sampled during active COVID-19. Both conserved end residues are part of each CDR3. D genes are given only for firm matches. Size is omitted from some rows. Given values are once, few, many or a class for expanded clones.

v_call,clone_size,d_call,j_call,cdr3_aa,cdr3_nt
TRBV6-4,NA,NA,TRBJ1-1,CASRRDTSNTEAFF,TGTGCCAGCAGGAGGGACACATCGAACACTGAAGCTTTCTTT
TRBV7-9,NA,NA,TRBJ1-1,CASSRGVTGEAFF,TGTGCCAGCAGCCGGGGGGTTACTGGTGAAGCTTTCTTT
TRBV27,NA,TRBD1,TRBJ2-6,CASTVGQGAAGANVLTF,TGTGCCAGCACTGTGGGACAGGGGGCTGCCGGGGCCAACGTCCTGACTTTC
TRBV2,NA,TRBD1,TRBJ1-4,CASNPTGVYEKLFF,TGTGCCAGCAACCCGACAGGGGTTTATGAAAAACTGTTTTTT
TRBV19,NA,TRBD1,TRBJ1-4,CASSSLGTDEKLFF,TGTGCCAGTAGTAGTCTCGGGACAGATGAAAAACTGTTTTTT
TRBV4-1,NA,TRBD1,TRBJ1-1,CASSPPSTGAVTKSEAFF,TGCGCCAGCAGCCCCCCTTCGACAGGGGCGGTCACGAAAAGCGAAGCTTTCTTT
TRBV6-5,NA,TRBD1,TRBJ1-1,CASSRTGDTEAFF,TGTGCCAGCAGCCGAACAGGGGACACTGAAGCTTTCTTT
TRBV7-9,few,TRBD2,TRBJ2-7,CASSSGTSGAMYF,TGTGCCAGCAGTTCGGGGACTAGCGGGGCAATGTACTTC
TRBV14,NA,NA,TRBJ1-3,CASSPRISSGNTIYF,TGTGCCAGCAGCCCACGTATCAGCTCTGGAAACACCATATATTTT
TRBV11-3,NA,TRBD2,TRBJ2-5,CASSLGLAEQETQYF,TGTGCCAGCAGCTTGGGACTAGCGGAACAAGAGACCCAGTACTTC
TRBV13,NA,NA,TRBJ1-1,CASSQYRILNTEAFF,TGTGCCAGCAGCCAGTACAGGATCCTGAACACTGAAGCTTTCTTT
TRBV28,NA,TRBD2,TRBJ2-7,CASETSAKYEQYF,TGTGCCAGCGAGACTAGCGCCAAATACGAGCAGTACTTC
TRBV18,NA,TRBD1,TRBJ1-5,CASSLGTGIQPQHF,TGTGCCAGCTCACTTGGGACAGGTATACAGCCCCAGCATTTT
TRBV25-1,once,TRBD1,TRBJ1-1,CASSEGTGRGVAEAFF,TGTGCCAGCAGTGAAGGGACAGGGCGTGGAGTAGCTGAAGCTTTCTTT
TRBV27,NA,NA,TRBJ2-7,CASSLIGVYEQYF,TGTGCCAGCAGTTTGATAGGGGTGTACGAGCAGTACTTC
TRBV6-1,NA,NA,TRBJ1-4,CASSDAWGANEKLFF,TGTGCCAGCAGTGACGCGTGGGGGGCTAATGAAAAACTGTTTTTT
TRBV28,NA,TRBD1,TRBJ2-1,CASRDTGGFEQFF,TGTGCCAGCAGGGATACAGGGGGCTTTGAGCAGTTCTTC
TRBV3-1/TRBV3-2,few,TRBD2,TRBJ2-1,CASSLQGTSGPYNEQFF,TGTGCCAGCAGCCTCCAGGGGACTAGCGGGCCCTACAATGAGCAGTTCTTC
TRBV4-2,NA,NA,TRBJ2-6,CASSQRRDTDSGANVLTF,TGTGCCAGCAGCCAGCGCCGGGACACAGACTCTGGGGCCAACGTCCTGACTTTC
TRBV5-1,NA,NA,TRBJ2-7,CASSRGFSSSYEQYF,TGCGCCAGCAGCCGGGGATTTTCGAGTTCCTACGAGCAGTACTTC
TRBV29-1,NA,TRBD1,TRBJ2-1,CSVGQGFNEQFF,TGCAGCGTTGGACAGGGATTCAATGAGCAGTTCTTC
TRBV18,NA,NA,TRBJ2-1,CASSPRGKSYNEQFF,TGTGCCAGCTCACCGCGCGGGAAATCCTACAATGAGCAGTTCTTC
TRBV9,NA,NA,TRBJ1-2,CASSVVSRGYTF,TGTGCCAGCAGCGTAGTCTCCAGAGGCTACACCTTC
TRBV30,NA,NA,TRBJ1-2,CAWSERGFYGYTF,TGTGCCTGGAGTGAAAGGGGTTTTTATGGCTACACCTTC
TRBV10-2,NA,NA,TRBJ1-1,CASSEYGQMNTEAFF,TGCGCCAGCAGTGAGTATGGACAGATGAACACTGAAGCTTTCTTT
TRBV28,NA,NA,TRBJ2-7,CASSSGYEQYF,TGTGCCAGCAGCTCGGGGTACGAGCAGTACTTC
TRBV28,NA,NA,TRBJ2-5,CASMGAGGGETQYF,TGTGCCAGCATGGGAGCCGGGGGTGGGGAGACCCAGTACTTC